Shown below are 26 T cell receptor beta chains from a single sample sequenced in a study of Graves' ophthalmopathy and Graves' hyperthyroidism. From RNA, the CDR3 regions of TCR beta chains were amplified and sequenced. HTBI primers primed a first-round RT-PCR, and a second-round multiplex PCR followed. TCRdb re-called the multiplex PCR reads with MiXCR, one entry per CDR3 protein. The data hold hundreds of thousands of distinct CDR3 sequences, with 22% observed a single time. The source material was peripheral blood. Receptors were obtained from a woman aged 18-29 years with stable Graves' hyperthyroidism. Some clones in this sample may be carry-over from other donors' samples.

This clonotype was found a few times. The chain uses TRBV7-2 and TRBJ2-7; 14 bases agree with TRBD2. Germline CDR1 reads SGHTA; CDR2 reads FQGNSA. With 0 bases clipped from V and 6 bases from J, the junction kept 4 bases outside the gene matches. The CDR3 runs to 16 residues. CDR3 protein: CASSLAPGLAGVEQYF. The CDR3 DNA follows: TGTGCCAGCAGCTTAGCGCCGGGACTAGCGGGAGTCGAGCAGTACTTC.

The rearrangement uses TRBV19 and TRBJ1-1, with D possibly TRBD1 on 6 matching bases. CDR1 and CDR2 (germline): LNHDA, SQIVND (reference sequence). V lost 4 bases and J 10 bases, leaving 19 bases between the germline ends. The CDR3 consists of 14 residues. The CDR3 DNA is TGTGCCAGTAGTAGACGGACAGAAGTTGAAGGAGCTTTCTTT. Amino acids: CASSRRTEVEGAFF.

The V and J genes are TRBV7-2 and TRBJ1-2; D is undetermined. The CDR3 has 13 residues. Germline V lookup: CDR1 SGHTA, CDR2 FQGNSA. Trimming stripped 1 base from V and 10 bases from J, with 13 bases between. In DNA form, the CDR3 reads TGTGCCAGCAGCTTAGGGCCGACATTTGACTACACCTTC. It codes for CASSLGPTFDYTF.

This clonotype was detected ten times or more. V usage is TRBV2 and J usage is TRBJ1-1; weak D call: TRBD1 (6 bases). CDR3 length equals 14 residues. V gave up 3 bases and J gave up 0 bases, with 8 bases separating them. Germline V gene lookup returns CDR1 SNHLY and CDR2 FYNNEI. CDR3 protein: CASSDQGMNTEAFF. In nucleotides, the CDR3 is TGTGCCAGCAGTGATCAGGGGATGAACACTGAAGCTTTCTTT.

This clonotype was seen a few times. The chain is built from TRBV5-1 and TRBJ2-7; D is possibly TRBD1 or TRBD2 (5 bases each). CDR3 length: 15 residues. Per the germline V gene, CDR1 is SGHRS and CDR2 is YFSETQ. Between the trimmed V and J ends, which lost 5 bases and 6 bases, there was a span of 21 bases. The CDR3 bases are TGCGCCAGCAGGGTCTCCCTGGGACGCCTCTCCGAGCAGTACTTC. The encoded protein is CASRVSLGRLSEQYF.

Ten or more counts support this clonotype. The V and J genes are TRBV12-3 or TRBV12-4 and TRBJ1-1; D remains ambiguous. The CDR3 is 15 residues long. V dropped 7 bases and J dropped 4 bases, with 19 bases sitting between them. The CDR3 loop is CASTLRLGIATEAFF. The DNA of the CDR3 is TGTGCCAGCACCCTCCGGTTAGGGATCGCCACTGAAGCTTTCTTT.

This clonotype was recorded at least ten times. V usage is TRBV9 and J usage is TRBJ1-1; D is ambiguous. Germline CDR1 and CDR2: SGDLS and YYNGEE. This CDR3 is built from 14 residues. Trimming pared 4 bases from V and 2 bases from J, leaving 12 bases between. This chain's CDR3 is CASSPYGVNTEAFF. CDR3 nucleotides: TGTGCCAGCAGCCCATACGGGGTTAACACTGAAGCTTTCTTT.

CDR3 sequence reads: CASSLQGGWPQHF. The DNA of the CDR3 is TGTGCCAGCAGTTTACAGGGGGGATGGCCCCAGCATTTT. This chain uses TRBV12-3 or TRBV12-4 with TRBJ1-5, with TRBD1 identical over 7 bases. The length of the CDR3 is 13 residues. The junction had 4 bases not matched to a gene; V was cut back by 2 bases and J by 9 bases.

The rearrangement links TRBV28 to TRBJ1-3, with D tentatively TRBD1 (6 bases). The germline CDR1 and CDR2 sequences are MDHEN and SYDVKM. The V gene lost 4 bases and the J gene lost 4 bases, with 17 bases spanning the gap. The length of the CDR3 is 16 residues. The CDR3 DNA sequence: TGTGCCAGCAGTTCCCCAGGGGTTCGGCGGGGAAACACCATATATTTT. It encodes CASSSPGVRRGNTIYF.

This clonotype was observed a handful of times. The V call is TRBV20-1, the J call TRBJ1-3, with TRBD1 identical over 8 bases. CDR1 is DFQATT and CDR2 is SNEGSKA in the germline V gene (reference sequence). The CDR3 has 14 amino acids. The J segment lost 8 bases and the V segment lost 8 bases, leaving 14 bases of the junction unmatched. This CDR3 reads CSSQGAGKKDTIYF. CDR3 sequence (DNA): TGCAGTTCCCAGGGGGCCGGAAAAAAGGACACCATATATTTT.

Ten or more counts support this clonotype. The CDR3 DNA follows: TGCGCCAGCATCCCACAGGGAAGTAGTGAAGAAGCTTTCTTT. Translating it yields CASIPQGSSEEAFF. The rearrangement links TRBV4-1 to TRBJ1-1; D possibly corresponds to TRBD1 (6 bases). Per the germline V gene, CDR1 is MGHRA and CDR2 is YSYEKL. Trimming shortened V by 7 bases and J by 8 bases, and 20 bases separated the two germline ends. The CDR3 runs 14 residues.

This sequence joins TRBV6-1 and TRBJ1-5; no definite D call. Trimming stripped 3 bases from V and 0 bases from J, with 3 bases between. Germline V gene lookup returns CDR1 MNHNS and CDR2 SASEGT. The CDR3 is 13 residues long. The CDR3 coding sequence is TGTGCCAGCAGTGACATTAGCAATCAGCCCCAGCATTTT. Protein: CASSDISNQPQHF.

In this sample, this clonotype turned up many times. The J gene is TRBJ1-5, the V gene TRBV6-2 or TRBV6-3; maybe TRBD1 (5 bases). V was pared by 6 bases and J by 4 bases, with 19 bases between. Germline V CDR1 and CDR2: MNHEY, SVGEGT. The length of the CDR3 is 16 residues. CDR3 loop: CASSYAGTGWNQPQHF. The DNA for the CDR3 is TGTGCCAGCAGCTACGCCGGGACCGGATGGAATCAGCCCCAGCATTTT.

At least ten counts were recorded for this clonotype. This chain links TRBV20-1 with TRBJ1-1; TRBD1 agrees at 7 bases. J lost 0 bases, V lost 6 bases, and 4 bases had no gene match. The CDR3 extends over 13 amino acids. Per germline, CDR1 DFQATT and CDR2 SNEGSKA (reference sequence). CDR3 protein: CSASGGLNTEAFF. Here the CDR3 DNA reads TGCAGTGCCTCAGGGGGGTTGAACACTGAAGCTTTCTTT.

Note on this clonotype: The junction does not match germline at one end; this may be a read error. The V gene is TRBV13, the J gene TRBJ2-7; no reliable D call. The CDR3 totals 14 residues. Germline V gene sequence: CDR1 PRHDT, CDR2 FYEKMQ (reference sequence). The CDR3 reads CASGLGPAVYEQCF. CDR3 coding DNA: TGTGCCAGCGGCTTAGGACCGGCGGTCTACGAGCAGTGCTTC.

This clonotype was counted ten times or more. The V gene is TRBV13, the J gene TRBJ2-5; weak D call: TRBD2 (5 bases). In germline, CDR1 is PRHDT, CDR2 FYEKMQ (reference sequence). Trimming shortened V by 4 bases and J by 5 bases, and 11 bases separated the two germline ends. This CDR3 comprises 13 residues. The CDR3 DNA follows: TGTGCCAGCAGCTGGACTGCTTCGGAGACCCAGTACTTC. Its translation is CASSWTASETQYF. Full variable domain (rest looked up from reference TRBV13 and TRBJ2-5): AAGVIQSPRHLIKEKRETATLKCYPIPRHDTVYWYQQGPGQDPQFLISFYEKMQSDKGSIPDRFSAQQFSDYHSELNMSSLELGDSALYFCASSWTASETQYFGPGTRLLVL.

J is TRBJ2-5 and V is TRBV20-1, with 9 bases that match TRBD1. Trimming cost V 2 bases and J 4 bases; bases outside gene matches: 5. The CDR3 runs to 14 residues. The V gene's germline CDR1 is DFQATT and CDR2 SNEGSKA (reference sequence). The CDR3 bases are TGCAGTGCTAGATCGACAGGGGGTGGAGAGACCCAGTACTTC. Residues: CSARSTGGGETQYF.

The rearrangement links TRBV12-3 or TRBV12-4 to TRBJ2-7, with 8 bases lining up with TRBD2. Unmatched junction bases numbered 4, after V lost 4 bases and J lost 5 bases. The CDR3 loop spans 13 amino acids. CDR3 DNA sequence: TGTGCCAGCAGTTCGGGAGGGCCGGACGAGCAGTACTTC. Translating it yields CASSSGGPDEQYF.

This clonotype was seen ten or more times. J is TRBJ1-2 and V is TRBV5-1; the match to TRBD1 covers 9 bases. The ends lost 4 bases at V and 1 base at J; junction bases unmatched: 5. Per germline, CDR1 SGHRS and CDR2 YFSETQ. This CDR3 has 15 residues. CDR3 residues: CASSPGTGINYGYTF. The CDR3 bases are TGCGCCAGCAGCCCCGGGACAGGGATTAACTATGGCTACACCTTC.

This chain links TRBV7-8 with TRBJ1-6, with TRBD1 matching 10 bases. Germline CDR1 reads SGHVS; CDR2 reads FQNEAQ. The CDR3 length is 16 residues. After removal of 4 bases from V and 9 bases from J, the junction contained 9 bases not matched to a gene. The CDR3 sequence is CASSSRTGTGVSPLHF. CDR3 DNA: TGTGCCAGCAGCTCACGTACCGGGACAGGGGTTTCACCCCTCCACTTT. The whole variable domain, filled in from reference TRBV7-8 and TRBJ1-6, reads GAGVSQSPRYKVAKRGQDVALRCDPISGHVSLFWYQQALGQGPEFLTYFQNEAQLDKSGLPSDRFFAERPEGSVSTLKIQRTQQEDSAVYLCASSSRTGTGVSPLHFGNGTRLTVT.

At least ten counts were recorded for this clonotype. The chain carries TRBV30 and TRBJ1-2; D call uncertain. V gave up 1 base and J gave up 6 bases, with 21 bases separating them. Per germline, CDR1 GTSNPN and CDR2 SVGIG (reference sequence). The CDR3 length is 16 residues. CDR3 coding DNA: TGTGCCTGGAGTGAATCGTGGGCATATCGAACTCATGGCTACACCTTC. Amino acid sequence: CAWSESWAYRTHGYTF.

This clonotype occurred many times. The V gene is TRBV12-3 or TRBV12-4, the J gene TRBJ1-2, with TRBD1 as a possible D gene (6 bases). Trimming removed 3 bases from V and 4 bases from J, with 9 bases in between. The CDR3 length is 13 residues. In DNA form, the CDR3 reads TGTGCCAGCAGTTTGGGGGCAGGCTATGGCTACACCTTC. As protein: CASSLGAGYGYTF.

The table lists this clonotype with a few counts. The chain recombines TRBV5-4 with TRBJ2-6; perhaps D is TRBD1 or TRBD2 (6 bases each). With 3 bases removed from V and 2 bases from J, the gap between germline ends came to 15 bases. The CDR3 sequence is 17 residues long. Germline CDR1 and CDR2: SGHNT and YYREEE (reference sequence). The CDR3 region is CASSWGHGGAGANVLTF. The CDR3 DNA sequence: TGTGCCAGCAGCTGGGGACACGGGGGCGCTGGGGCCAACGTCCTGACTTTC.

This clonotype was counted at least ten times. This chain joins TRBV6-5 and TRBJ2-7; D gene ambiguous. Germline CDR1 and CDR2: MNHEY and SVGAGI. This CDR3 spans 16 amino acids. The V gene lost 2 bases and the J gene lost 0 bases, with 14 bases spanning the gap. The CDR3 protein is CASSYRRDGFSYEQYF. CDR3 bases: TGTGCCAGCAGTTACAGACGCGATGGGTTCTCCTACGAGCAGTACTTC.

This clonotype has a handful of counts. The CDR3 sequence is CASSQDNRAPRSYEQYF. DNA for the CDR3: TGTGCCAGCAGCCAAGACAATAGGGCTCCTCGATCCTACGAGCAGTACTTC. The chain has TRBV14 and TRBJ2-7, with D uncertain. V lost 0 bases to trimming and J lost 1 base, with 16 bases between them. The germline V gene encodes CDR1 SGHDN and CDR2 FVKESK. The CDR3 length is 17 residues.

In its sample, this clonotype was seen many times. The J gene is TRBJ1-5, the V gene TRBV20-1; perhaps TRBD1 as D (6 bases). The CDR3 runs to 14 residues. V dropped 6 bases and J dropped 4 bases, with 16 bases sitting between them. The germline V gene encodes CDR1 DFQATT and CDR2 SNEGSKA (reference sequence). The CDR3 DNA reads TGCAGTGCAACGATAGGGGGTGGGAATCAGCCCCAGCATTTT. Translation gives CSATIGGGNQPQHF.